The 31 T cell receptor beta chains reported below all come from one sample, sequenced in a study of blood T cells in healthy people across ages. A sample-barcoded 5' primer and a J-beta primer mix were used in a second PCR of roughly 7 to 11 cycles. One entry per CDR3 protein results from TCRdb running MiXCR on the 5' RACE reads. Among around 1.5 million distinct CDR3 sequences, 59% were seen once, and the ten largest hold over 5.5%. What was sequenced was blood. The receptors were sampled from a man in his late teens or twenties in good health.

This clonotype was found a few times. The chain has TRBV20-1 and TRBJ1-2; the D is unclear. V was cut by 0 bases and J by 4 bases, with 12 bases left in between. This CDR3 region has 14 residues. CDR1 and CDR2 (germline): DFQATT, SNEGSKA (reference sequence). CDR3 in DNA: TGCAGTGCTAGAGAGTTTGTCGAAGGCTATGGCTACACCTTC. Translating it yields CSAREFVEGYGYTF.

The rearrangement uses TRBV27 and TRBJ2-1; TRBD2 matches at 11 bases. With 8 bases clipped from V and 9 bases from J, the junction kept 12 bases outside the gene matches. This CDR3 is built from 15 residues. The germline V gene has CDR1 MNHEY and CDR2 SMNVEV (reference sequence). The CDR3 protein is CASVSGRVLVGEQFF. The CDR3 DNA sequence: TGTGCCAGCGTTAGCGGGAGGGTTCTCGTGGGTGAGCAGTTCTTC.

The chain combines TRBV7-2 with TRBJ2-7; D gene ambiguous. Germline CDR1 and CDR2: SGHTA and FQGNSA. The CDR3 runs to 16 residues. V was shortened by 5 bases and J by 2 bases, with 19 bases between the two germline ends. CDR3 coding DNA: TGTGCCAGCAGCGTCTCCCCGGGTGCTCCCACCTACGAGCAGTACTTC. Translation: CASSVSPGAPTYEQYF.

The rearrangement links TRBV20-1 to TRBJ2-5; TRBD1 agrees at 8 bases. Gene TRBJ2-7 matches the end of the DNA better, so the J call may be wrong. Germline loops: CDR1 DFQATT, CDR2 SNEGSKA (reference sequence). The CDR3 spans 10 residues. In nucleotides, the CDR3 is TGCAGTCCTACAGGGGGCGAGCAGTACTTC. It codes for CSPTGGEQYF.

The rearrangement joins TRBV27 to TRBJ2-2; no firm D call. V was trimmed by 5 bases and J by 4 bases, leaving 17 bases between them. The CDR3 consists of 16 residues. The germline V gene encodes CDR1 MNHEY and CDR2 SMNVEV (reference sequence). The CDR3 loop reads CASSPDRSFLTGELFF. The CDR3 bases are TGTGCCAGCAGTCCCGATAGGAGCTTCCTCACCGGGGAGCTGTTTTTT.

The CDR3 nucleotides are TGCAGCGTTGAAGCCCAGGGGGCTGAAGCTTTCTTT. Amino acids: CSVEAQGAEAFF. This chain connects TRBV29-1 to TRBJ1-1, with TRBD1 matching over 7 bases. Germline trimming cut 1 base from V and 6 bases from J; bases unmatched to any gene: 2. This CDR3 comprises 12 residues. Germline V CDR1 and CDR2: SQVTM, ANQGSEA.

The V and J genes are TRBV12-3 or TRBV12-4 and TRBJ2-1; tentatively, D is TRBD2 (6 bases). V lost 6 bases and J 4 bases, leaving 13 bases between the germline ends. This CDR3 spans 14 amino acids. CDR3: CASRFPGLYNEQFF. CDR3 bases: TGTGCCAGCAGGTTTCCGGGACTTTACAATGAGCAGTTCTTC.

V usage is TRBV29-1 and J usage is TRBJ1-5; D call uncertain. The CDR3 runs to 14 residues. V gave up 4 bases and J gave up 0 bases, with 10 bases separating them. Germline V gene data show CDR1 as SQVTM and CDR2 as ANQGSEA. In DNA, the CDR3 is TGCAGCGTTGGCCAGGATAATAGCAATCAGCCCCAGCATTTT. As protein: CSVGQDNSNQPQHF.

This sequence joins TRBV10-3 and TRBJ1-1, with 7 bases that match TRBD1. CDR1 is ENHRY and CDR2 is SYGVKD in the germline V gene. This CDR3 has 13 residues. V was clipped by 6 bases and J by 2 bases; unmatched bases: 3. In DNA, the CDR3 is TGTGCCATCAGGCGGGACAGTAACACTGAAGCTTTCTTT. It translates to CAIRRDSNTEAFF.

The J gene is TRBJ2-6, the V gene TRBV2; D is perhaps TRBD2 (5 bases). Per the germline V gene, CDR1 is SNHLY and CDR2 is FYNNEI. The CDR3 has 16 residues. Deletions cut 7 bases from V and 0 bases from J, with 13 bases between. DNA of the CDR3: TGTGCCAGCAATATCAGAGCGGACTCTGGGGCCAACGTCCTGACTTTC. Amino acids: CASNIRADSGANVLTF.

The chain uses TRBV7-9 and TRBJ1-4; TRBD1 might be the D (6 bases). The germline V gene encodes CDR1 SEHNR and CDR2 FQNEAQ (reference sequence). This CDR3 has 17 residues. With 5 bases removed from V and 5 bases from J, the gap between germline ends came to 21 bases. The CDR3, as DNA: TGTGCCAGCAGCCCGACCAGGGGACGAGAAAACAATGAAAAACTGTTTTTT. As protein: CASSPTRGRENNEKLFF.

This clonotype has just one count. The V call is TRBV27, the J call TRBJ1-5; perhaps TRBD1 as D (5 bases). Germline CDR1 and CDR2: MNHEY and SMNVEV (reference sequence). The CDR3 is 15 residues long. V lost 0 bases and J lost 10, with 16 bases in between. Written as DNA, the CDR3 is TGTGCCAGCAGTTTATCTGGGACCCAATCAAGCCCCCAGCATTTT. It codes for CASSLSGTQSSPQHF.

This clonotype was seen only once. Sequence at one end of the junction differs from germline and may be a read error. This chain joins TRBV12-3 or TRBV12-4 and TRBJ2-3; D unresolved. CDR3 size: 12 residues. In DNA, the CDR3 is TGTGCCAGAGGAATGAGCGCAGATACGCAATATTTT. Translation: CARGMSADTQYF.

J is TRBJ2-5 and V is TRBV7-2; no reliable D call. This CDR3 region has 15 residues. Trimming took off 5 bases at V and 5 bases at J, with 18 bases between the two ends. Germline V CDR1 and CDR2: SGHTA, FQGNSA. Here the CDR3 reads CASSPFPLLIETQYF. In DNA form, the CDR3 reads TGTGCCAGCAGCCCATTCCCACTTCTCATTGAGACCCAGTACTTC.

The V gene is TRBV7-2, the J gene TRBJ2-6, with D maybe TRBD1 (5 bases). From germline, CDR1 is SGHTA and CDR2 FQGNSA. V lost 5 bases and J 9 bases, leaving 11 bases between the germline ends. The CDR3 has 13 amino acids. The DNA of the CDR3 is TGTGCCAGCAGCAAGGGGCCGGGCAACGTCCTGACTTTC. Encoded protein: CASSKGPGNVLTF.

V and J are TRBV4-2 and TRBJ1-6; TRBD1 agrees at 7 bases. Germline V gene data show CDR1 as LGHNA and CDR2 as YNFKEQ. V lost 0 bases to trimming and J lost 7 bases; unmatched junction nucleotides: 3. This CDR3 has 15 amino acids. The CDR3, as DNA: TGTGCCAGCAGCCAAGAGGGACAGATAAATTCACCCCTCCACTTT. Translating gives CASSQEGQINSPLHF.

This clonotype has more than one count but fewer than ten. V usage is TRBV6-5 and J usage is TRBJ2-7; TRBD2 aligns across 14 bases. V trimming: 5 bases; J trimming: 5 bases; junction bases outside the gene matches: 8. The germline gives CDR1 MNHEY, CDR2 SVGAGI. The CDR3 has 16 amino acids. CDR3 in amino acids: CASSPGLAGGLDEQYF. The DNA for the CDR3 is TGTGCCAGCAGTCCCGGACTAGCGGGGGGTTTGGACGAGCAGTACTTC.

This chain joins TRBV12-5 and TRBJ2-6; 8 bases are shared with TRBD1. V lost 2 bases to trimming and J lost 8 bases; unmatched junction nucleotides: 11. CDR3 length: 17 amino acids. Germline V gene sequence: CDR1 LGHNT, CDR2 FRNRAP. This CDR3 is CASGLINFGQGTNVLTF. DNA for the CDR3: TGTGCTAGTGGTTTGATCAACTTCGGACAGGGAACCAACGTCCTGACTTTC.

This clonotype was picked up many times. The chain recombines TRBV9 with TRBJ2-7; 7 bases agree with TRBD1. CDR3 length equals 14 residues. Germline V gene lookup returns CDR1 SGDLS and CDR2 YYNGEE. The junction had 5 bases not matched to a gene; V was cut back by 3 bases and J by 2 bases. In DNA, the CDR3 is TGTGCCAGCAGCGACCGGGACAGCACCTACGAGCAGTACTTC. As protein: CASSDRDSTYEQYF.

V and J are TRBV20-1 and TRBJ2-5, with TRBD2 as a possible D gene (6 bases). The CDR3 covers 13 residues. With 7 bases removed from V and 1 base from J, the gap between germline ends came to 13 bases. Germline V CDR1 and CDR2: DFQATT, SNEGSKA (reference sequence). The CDR3 bases are TGCAGTGTCGGGGGACTTACCCAAGAGACCCAGTACTTC. Residues: CSVGGLTQETQYF.

This clonotype has a handful of counts. The chain carries TRBV3-1 and TRBJ2-1, with D perhaps matching TRBD2 (5 bases). Germline lookup yields CDR1 LGHDT and CDR2 YNNKEL (reference sequence). Deletions cut 4 bases from V and 5 bases from J, with 18 bases between. This CDR3 contains 16 residues. In DNA form, the CDR3 reads TGTGCCAGCAGCCCCGTCGGCGGGTGGGAGAACAATGAGCAGTTCTTC. Amino acids: CASSPVGGWENNEQFF.

This chain joins TRBV6-6 and TRBJ2-1; D ambiguous. The CDR3 has 15 residues. V lost 0 bases, J lost 8 bases, and 14 bases lay in between. Germline CDR1 MNHNY, CDR2 SVGAGI (reference sequence). This CDR3 is CASSYSGFERYEQFF. The CDR3 DNA is TGTGCCAGCAGTTACTCTGGCTTCGAGAGGTATGAGCAGTTCTTC.

In this sample, this clonotype turned up a few times. A much larger clone lies a single base off, so this may be a read error. J is TRBJ2-5 and V is TRBV6-1; no reliable D call. Between the trimmed V and J ends, which lost 3 bases and 3 bases, there was a span of 5 bases. Germline CDR1 and CDR2: MNHNS and SASEGT. The CDR3 has 12 residues. Written as DNA, the CDR3 is TGTGCCAGCAGTGACCCCGAAGAGACCCAGTACTTC. Residues: CASSDPEETQYF.

The chain recombines TRBV18 with TRBJ2-1; D gene uncertain. V dropped 1 base and J dropped 5 bases, with 6 bases sitting between them. In germline, CDR1 is KGHSH, CDR2 LQKENI. CDR3 length: 13 amino acids. The CDR3 DNA reads as TGTGCCAGCTCACCACAACAAGACAATGAGCAGTTCTTC. Protein product: CASSPQQDNEQFF.

This chain connects TRBV13 to TRBJ2-4; 9 bases line up with TRBD1. The J call could be wrong; TRBJ2-7 is a better fit for the DNA end. The germline V gene has CDR1 PRHDT and CDR2 FYEKMQ (reference sequence). The CDR3 is 15 residues long. CDR3: CASSFSGTGNYEQYF. DNA of the CDR3: TGTGCCAGCAGCTTCTCCGGGACAGGGAACTACGAGCAGTACTTC.

This chain uses TRBV5-1 with TRBJ2-7, with unresolved D. This CDR3 region has 12 residues. CDR1 and CDR2 (germline): SGHRS, YFSETQ. V lost 4 bases to trimming and J lost 5 bases, with 10 bases between them. CDR3 bases: TGCGCCAGCAGCCCAACAGTCCACGAGCAGTACTTC. Protein sequence: CASSPTVHEQYF.

This chain's CDR3 is CASSQPIAGEQFF. The CDR3 nucleotides read TGTGCCAGCAGCCAACCAATCGCGGGGGAGCAGTTCTTC. V gene TRBV14 combines with J gene TRBJ2-1, with a weak D call TRBD2 (6 bases). The CDR3 length is 13 residues. CDR1 and CDR2 from the germline V gene are SGHDN and FVKESK. The V gene lost 2 bases and the J gene lost 10 bases, with 12 bases spanning the gap.

A note on this clonotype: A read error is possible here, since a much larger clone lies one base away. The chain is built from TRBV20-1 and TRBJ2-1; the match to TRBD2 covers 8 bases. The germline V gene has CDR1 DFQATT and CDR2 SNEGSKA (reference sequence). The CDR3 length is 14 residues. CDR3 region: CGARGRSEREIQFF. The CDR3 DNA is TGCGGTGCTAGAGGTCGGTCCGAGCGGGAGATTCAGTTCTTC.

The chain joins TRBV21-1 to TRBJ2-7; TRBD1 is taken as the D call from the table, unchecked against the DNA. TRBV21-1 is assigned pseudogene status. The CDR3 loop spans 18 amino acids. The CDR3 loop reads CASSKEGSRTGSSYEQYF. The CDR3 DNA sequence: TGTGCCAGCAGCAAAGAAGGATCTCGGACAGGGAGCTCCTACGAGCAGTACTTC.

The V and J genes are TRBV2 and TRBJ1-2; 7 bases agree with TRBD1. CDR3 length: 17 amino acids. The V gene's germline CDR1 is SNHLY and CDR2 FYNNEI. V gave up 4 bases and J gave up 4 bases; unmatched junction bases: 15. For the CDR3, the DNA is TGTGCCAGCAGTGCCCAACTTTACAGGGGTAGGAGCTATGGCTACACCTTC. This codes for CASSAQLYRGRSYGYTF.

The chain has TRBV21-1 and TRBJ2-7; the table calls TRBD2, which could not be checked here. TRBV21-1 is annotated as a pseudogene. The CDR3 runs 11 residues. The CDR3 DNA is TGTGCCAGCTCCGGGTGGGCAAGACCGTACTTC. Protein: CASSGWARPYF.